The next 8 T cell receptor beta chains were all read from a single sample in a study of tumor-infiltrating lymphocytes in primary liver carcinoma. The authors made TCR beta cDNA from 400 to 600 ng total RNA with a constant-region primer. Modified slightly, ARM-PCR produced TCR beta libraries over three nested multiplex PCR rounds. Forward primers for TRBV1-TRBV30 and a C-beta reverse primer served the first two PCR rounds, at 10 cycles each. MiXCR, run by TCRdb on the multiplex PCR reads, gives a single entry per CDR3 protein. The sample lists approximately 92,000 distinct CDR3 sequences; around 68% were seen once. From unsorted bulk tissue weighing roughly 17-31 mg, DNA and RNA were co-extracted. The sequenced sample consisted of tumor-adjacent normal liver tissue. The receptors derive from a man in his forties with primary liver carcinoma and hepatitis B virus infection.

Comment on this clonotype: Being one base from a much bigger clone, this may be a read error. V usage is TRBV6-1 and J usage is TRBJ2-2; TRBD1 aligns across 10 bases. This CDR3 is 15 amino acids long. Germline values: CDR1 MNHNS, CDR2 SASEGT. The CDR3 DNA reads TGTGCCAGCAGCCCCGGGACAGGGGACACCGGGGAGCTGTCTTTT. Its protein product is CASSPGTGDTGELSF.

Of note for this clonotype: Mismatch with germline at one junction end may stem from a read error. In DNA, the CDR3 is TGTGCCAGCAGCTTAGTGGCGCTAGCGGGGATCGGGGAGCTGCTTTTT. This translates into CASSLVALAGIGELLF. V gene TRBV11-2 combines with J gene TRBJ2-2, with 9 bases lining up with TRBD2. The CDR3 has 16 residues. Germline V gene data show CDR1 as SGHAT and CDR2 as FQNNGV.

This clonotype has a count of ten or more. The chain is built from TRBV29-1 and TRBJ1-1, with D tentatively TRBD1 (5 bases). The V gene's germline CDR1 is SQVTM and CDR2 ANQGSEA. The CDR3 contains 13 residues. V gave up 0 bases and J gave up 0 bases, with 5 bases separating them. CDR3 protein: CSVEEGVNTEAFF. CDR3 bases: TGCAGCGTTGAAGAGGGGGTGAACACTGAAGCTTTCTTT.

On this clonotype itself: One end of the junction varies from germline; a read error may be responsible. Here the CDR3 reads CASSYGGAKTETFF. DNA of the CDR3: TGTGCCAGCAGTTACGGGGGGGCTAAGACTGAAACTTTCTTT. The chain uses TRBV6-5 and TRBJ1-1; D perhaps matches TRBD1 (6 bases). This CDR3 has 14 amino acids. Germline V gene data show CDR1 as MNHEY and CDR2 as SVGAGI.

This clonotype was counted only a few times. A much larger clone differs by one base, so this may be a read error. The CDR3 coding sequence is TGTGCCAGCAGCCCCCGTCAGAACACCGGGGAGCTGTTTTTT. Amino acids: CASSPRQNTGELFF. J is TRBJ2-2 and V is TRBV6-5; D not resolved. Germline V gives CDR1 MNHEY, CDR2 SVGAGI. The V end lost 6 bases, the J end lost 1 base, and 9 bases lay between the germline ends. This CDR3 is 14 amino acids long.

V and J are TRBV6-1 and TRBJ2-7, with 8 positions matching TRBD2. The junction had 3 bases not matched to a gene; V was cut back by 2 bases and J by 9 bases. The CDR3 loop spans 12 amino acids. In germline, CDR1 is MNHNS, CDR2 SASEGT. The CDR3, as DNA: TGTGCCAGCAGTGAATCTCGGGAGGGGCAGTACTTC. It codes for CASSESREGQYF.

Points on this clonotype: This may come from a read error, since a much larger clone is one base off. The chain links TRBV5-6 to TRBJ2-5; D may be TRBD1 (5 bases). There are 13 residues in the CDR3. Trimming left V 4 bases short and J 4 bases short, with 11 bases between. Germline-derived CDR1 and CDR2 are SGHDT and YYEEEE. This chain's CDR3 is CASSPEGAETQYF. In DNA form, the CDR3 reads TGTGCCAGCAGCCCCGAAGGGGCAGAGACCCAGTACTTC.

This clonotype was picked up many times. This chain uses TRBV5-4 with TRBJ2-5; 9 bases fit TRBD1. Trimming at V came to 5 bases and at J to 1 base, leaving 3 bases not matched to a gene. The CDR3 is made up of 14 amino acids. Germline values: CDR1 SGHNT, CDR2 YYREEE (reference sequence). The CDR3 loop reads CASRPDRGQETQYF. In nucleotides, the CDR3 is TGTGCCAGCAGACCGGACAGGGGCCAAGAGACCCAGTACTTC.